These 20 T cell receptor beta chains share one sample of origin, sequenced in a study of beta chain features in type 1 diabetes. Expressed TCRB transcripts got sequenced, as all isolated RNA was reverse transcribed. Only in-frame clones appear in the TCRdb table, and some are missing; sequencing was by immunoSEQ multiplex PCR. The table records about 470,000 clones, around 30% of them present only once. Sequencing was done on a sample of naive CD4+ T cells from blood. All receptors derive from a man between 18 and 35 years old in good health.

The V call is TRBV9, the J call TRBJ1-2; 7 bases line up with TRBD1. The CDR3 contains 14 residues. The trim removed 0 bases at V and 7 bases at J, leaving 6 bases unmatched. Germline assignment: CDR1 SGDLS and CDR2 YYNGEE. The CDR3 region has the DNA TGTGCCAGCAGCGTAGGAACAGGGGCGCTTGGCTACACCTTC. Translating gives CASSVGTGALGYTF.

This clone appeared a few times. Distinct nucleotide sequences in the sample also encode this CDR3. The J gene is TRBJ1-5, the V gene TRBV30; unclear D gene. The V end was cut by 1 base, the J end by 2 bases, with 6 bases between. The CDR3 runs to 13 residues. CDR1 is GTSNPN, CDR2 SVGIG, per germline (reference sequence). The CDR3, as DNA: TGTGCCTGGAGTGCCGGGGGCAATCAGCCCCAGCATTTT. It is translated as CAWSAGGNQPQHF.

V usage is TRBV19 and J usage is TRBJ1-2; tentative D call: TRBD1 (6 bases). Germline V CDR1 and CDR2: LNHDA, SQIVND (reference sequence). The CDR3 loop spans 10 amino acids. The ends were cut back, 8 bases at V and 5 bases at J, with 6 bases in the middle. Written as DNA, the CDR3 is TGTGCCAGTGGGACATATGGCTACACCTTC. Translating gives CASGTYGYTF.

Concerning this clone: Distinct nucleotide sequences in the sample also encode this CDR3. This sequence joins TRBV29-1 and TRBJ1-1, with a weak D call TRBD1 (6 bases). V lost 6 bases and J 0 bases, leaving 11 bases between the germline ends. This CDR3 is 13 amino acids long. Germline V gives CDR1 SQVTM, CDR2 ANQGSEA. Written as DNA, the CDR3 is TGCAGCGTAAGACAGGTTTTGAACACTGAAGCTTTCTTT. Its protein product is CSVRQVLNTEAFF.

This clone has just a few counts. This sequence joins TRBV7-2 and TRBJ2-1, with 11 bases identical to TRBD2. V dropped 1 base and J dropped 7; count of bases not matched to a gene: 3. The CDR3 has 15 amino acids. Germline CDR1 is SGHTA and CDR2 is FQGNSA. DNA of the CDR3: TGTGCCAGCAGCTTAGTAGCGGGAGGGACAAATGAGCAGTTCTTC. Its translation is CASSLVAGGTNEQFF.

This clone came up a few times. The chain couples TRBV9 to TRBJ2-7; TRBD2 aligns across 9 bases. The germline V gene has CDR1 SGDLS and CDR2 YYNGEE. With 8 bases clipped from V and 5 bases from J, the junction kept 8 bases outside the gene matches. CDR3 size: 13 residues. Here the CDR3 reads CARQREEGHEQYF. The CDR3, as DNA: TGTGCCAGACAGCGGGAGGAAGGCCACGAGCAGTACTTC.

Details on this clone: The junction shows a germline mismatch at one end, possibly a read error. The rearrangement links TRBV7-2 to TRBJ2-2; D possibly matches TRBD1 or TRBD2 (5 bases each). The CDR3 has 14 residues. Germline lookup yields CDR1 SGHTA and CDR2 FQGNSA. CDR3 in amino acids: CASRLAGATGELFF. The CDR3 DNA reads TGTGCCAGCCGCTTGGCCGGGGCCACCGGGGAGCTGTTTTTT. The full variable domain, its missing parts supplied by reference TRBV7-2 and TRBJ2-2, is GAGVSQSPSNKVTEKGKDVELRCDPISGHTALYWYRQSLGQGLEFLIYFQGNSAPDKSGLPSDRFSAERTGGSVSTLTIQRTQQEDSAVYLCASRLAGATGELFFGEGSRLTVL.

In this sample, this clone turned up a few times. J is TRBJ1-2 and V is TRBV7-9, with D unclear. There are 14 residues in the CDR3. The V end was cut by 3 bases, the J end by 3 bases, with 11 bases between. The germline gives CDR1 SEHNR, CDR2 FQNEAQ (reference sequence). CDR3 nucleotides: TGTGCCAGCAGCTTCCCGGCGCGGGACTATGGCTACACCTTC. It codes for CASSFPARDYGYTF. Complete variable domain (other parts from reference TRBV7-9 and TRBJ1-2): DTGVSQNPRHKITKRGQNVTFRCDPISEHNRLYWYRQTLGQGPEFLTYFQNEAQLEKSRLLSDRFSAERPKGSFSTLEIQRTEQGDSAMYLCASSFPARDYGYTFGSGTRLTVV.

This clone was detected a few times. J is TRBJ2-1 and V is TRBV19, with 7 bases matching TRBD1. Looked up from germline, CDR1 is LNHDA and CDR2 is SQIVND (reference sequence). The CDR3 loop spans 14 amino acids. Trimming took 3 bases from V and 7 from J; bases not matched to a gene: 6. The CDR3 reads CASSISRQGNEQFF. CDR3 sequence (DNA): TGTGCCAGTAGTATTTCCAGACAGGGTAATGAGCAGTTCTTC.

This clone has just a few counts. The chain couples TRBV25-1 to TRBJ1-3, with D unresolved. This CDR3 spans 14 amino acids. Germline loops: CDR1 MGHDK, CDR2 SYGVNS. V was shortened by 4 bases and J by 4 bases, with 11 bases between the two germline ends. CDR3 region: CASSGGKLGNTIYF. CDR3 nucleotides: TGTGCCAGCAGTGGAGGGAAACTGGGAAACACCATATATTTT.

This chain joins TRBV6-6 and TRBJ1-1; 8 bases fit TRBD1. After removal of 2 bases from V and 3 bases from J, the junction contained 2 bases not matched to a gene. In germline, CDR1 is MNHNY, CDR2 SVGAGI (reference sequence). The CDR3 totals 14 residues. CDR3 DNA: TGTGCCAGCAGTTACGACAGGGGTTACACTGAAGCTTTCTTT. It codes for CASSYDRGYTEAFF.

The rearrangement joins TRBV25-1 to TRBJ2-1; D is uncertain. CDR3 length equals 9 residues. The V gene's germline CDR1 is MGHDK and CDR2 SYGVNS. With 8 bases removed from V and 10 bases from J, the gap between germline ends came to 6 bases. CDR3 sequence reads: CASPREQFF. The CDR3 DNA reads TGTGCCAGCCCTCGAGAGCAGTTCTTC.

V gene TRBV5-1 combines with J gene TRBJ1-1, with D tentatively TRBD1 (5 bases). The CDR3 totals 13 residues. From germline, CDR1 is SGHRS and CDR2 YFSETQ. Trimming shortened V by 4 bases and J by 5 bases, and 12 bases separated the two germline ends. CDR3 protein: CASSQGLITEAFF. As DNA, the CDR3 is TGCGCCAGCAGCCAGGGACTTATAACTGAAGCTTTCTTT.

The chain is built from TRBV30 and TRBJ1-2; D is uncertain. Trimming removed 1 base from V and 2 bases from J, with 8 bases in between. The CDR3 has 13 amino acids. Germline-derived CDR1 and CDR2 are GTSNPN and SVGIG (reference sequence). CDR3 sequence (DNA): TGTGCCTGGAGTGCCCGGAGGAACTATGGCTACACCTTC. Amino acids: CAWSARRNYGYTF.

CDR3 region: CASSVELAREQFF. In DNA form, the CDR3 reads TGTGCCAGCAGCGTAGAACTAGCGAGGGAGCAGTTCTTC. The chain recombines TRBV9 with TRBJ2-1, with 7 bases fitting TRBD2. Trimming took 0 bases from V and 10 from J; bases not matched to a gene: 4. Germline lookup yields CDR1 SGDLS and CDR2 YYNGEE. CDR3 size: 13 residues. Full variable domain (missing parts from reference TRBV9 and TRBJ2-1): DSGVTQTPKHLITATGQRVTLRCSPRSGDLSVYWYQQSLDQGLQFLIQYYNGEERAKGNILERFSAQQFPDLHSELNLSSLELGDSALYFCASSVELAREQFFGPGTRLTVL.

CDR3 DNA: TGTGCCAGCAGCTCCGACAGGAGCTCCTACGAGCAGTACTTC. Translating it yields CASSSDRSSYEQYF. This chain joins TRBV7-8 and TRBJ2-7, with TRBD1 as a possible D gene (6 bases). From germline, CDR1 is SGHVS and CDR2 FQNEAQ. Trimming removed 4 bases at V and 0 bases at J, with 10 bases between. The CDR3 is 14 amino acids.

The CDR3 DNA is TGTGCCAGCAGACTGGACAGGGGATCCTACAATGAGCAGTTCTTC. This translates into CASRLDRGSYNEQFF. V is TRBV7-9 and J is TRBJ2-1; 9 nucleotides agree with TRBD1. The germline V gene encodes CDR1 SEHNR and CDR2 FQNEAQ (reference sequence). Trimming at V came to 6 bases and at J to 1 base, leaving 4 bases not matched to a gene. This CDR3 is built from 15 residues.

The chain employs TRBV25-1 and TRBJ2-7; possibly TRBD2 for D (6 bases). Per the germline V gene, CDR1 is MGHDK and CDR2 is SYGVNS. The CDR3 totals 14 residues. V was clipped by 6 bases and J by 4 bases, with 16 bases between them. The CDR3 DNA is TGTGCCAGCAGCCCGACGGAGGGTAGGTACGAGCAGTACTTC. The encoded protein is CASSPTEGRYEQYF.

This clone showed up just a few times. CDR3 region: CSAGPRTEAFF. CDR3 DNA: TGCAGCGCGGGCCCCAGGACTGAAGCTTTCTTT. V is TRBV29-1 and J is TRBJ1-1; D gene uncertain. The CDR3 totals 11 residues. Trimming left V 7 bases short and J 5 bases short, with 11 bases between. Germline CDR1 and CDR2: SQVTM and ANQGSEA. Full variable domain (outside the CDR3, taken from reference TRBV29-1 and TRBJ1-1): SAVISQKPSRDICQRGTSLTIQCQVDSQVTMMFWYRQQPGQSLTLIATANQGSEATYESGFVIDKFPISRPNLTFSTLTVSNMSPEDSSIYLCSAGPRTEAFFGQGTRLTVV.

This clone was found once. This chain uses TRBV10-3 with TRBJ2-1; 7 bases are shared with TRBD1. J gave up 16 bases and V 2 bases, and 11 bases lay outside the gene matches. The CDR3 runs 13 residues. In germline, CDR1 is ENHRY, CDR2 SYGVKD. The CDR3 loop is CAISEDEGGRVFF. In DNA, the CDR3 is TGTGCCATCAGTGAGGATGAAGGGGGCCGGGTTTTCTTC.